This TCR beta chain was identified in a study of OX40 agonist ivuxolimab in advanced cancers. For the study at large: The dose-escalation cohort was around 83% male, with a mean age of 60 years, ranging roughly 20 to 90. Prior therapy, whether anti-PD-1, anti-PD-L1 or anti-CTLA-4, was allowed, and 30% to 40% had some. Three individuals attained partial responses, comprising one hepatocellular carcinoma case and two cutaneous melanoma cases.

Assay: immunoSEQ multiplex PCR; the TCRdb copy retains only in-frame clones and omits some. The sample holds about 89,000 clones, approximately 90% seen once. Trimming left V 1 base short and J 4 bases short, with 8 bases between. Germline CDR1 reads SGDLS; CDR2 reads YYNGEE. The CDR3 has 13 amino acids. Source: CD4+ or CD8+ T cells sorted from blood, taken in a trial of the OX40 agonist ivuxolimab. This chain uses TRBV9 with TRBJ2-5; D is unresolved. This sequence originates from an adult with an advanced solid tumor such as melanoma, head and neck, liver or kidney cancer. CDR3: CASSVISGETQYF. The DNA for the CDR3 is TGTGCCAGCAGCGTAATAAGTGGAGAGACCCAGTACTTC.